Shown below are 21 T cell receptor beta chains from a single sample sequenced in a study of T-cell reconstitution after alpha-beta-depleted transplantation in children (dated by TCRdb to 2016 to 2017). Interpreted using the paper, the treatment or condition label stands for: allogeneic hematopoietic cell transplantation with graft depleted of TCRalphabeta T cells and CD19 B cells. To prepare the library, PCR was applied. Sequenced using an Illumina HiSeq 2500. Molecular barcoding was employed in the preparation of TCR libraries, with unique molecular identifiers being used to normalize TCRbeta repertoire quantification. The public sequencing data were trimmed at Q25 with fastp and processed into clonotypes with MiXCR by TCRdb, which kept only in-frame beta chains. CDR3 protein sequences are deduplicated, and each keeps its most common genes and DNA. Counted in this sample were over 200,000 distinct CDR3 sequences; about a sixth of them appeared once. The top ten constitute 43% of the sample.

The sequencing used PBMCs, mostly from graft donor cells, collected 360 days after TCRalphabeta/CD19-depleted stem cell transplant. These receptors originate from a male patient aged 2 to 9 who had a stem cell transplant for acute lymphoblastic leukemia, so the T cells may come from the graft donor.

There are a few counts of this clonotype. The CDR3 DNA is TGCGCCAGCAGCTTCCGGGACAGGCTTTATGGCTACACCTTC. Amino acid sequence: CASSFRDRLYGYTF. V gene TRBV5-1 combines with J gene TRBJ1-2; 8 bases agree with TRBD1. This CDR3 is built from 14 residues. From germline, CDR1 is SGHRS and CDR2 YFSETQ. The V segment lost 2 bases and the J segment 5 bases; nucleotides outside the gene matches: 5. Full variable domain (missing parts from reference TRBV5-1 and TRBJ1-2): KAGVTQTPRYLIKTRGQQVTLSCSPISGHRSVSWYQQTPGQGLQFLFEYFSETQRNKGNFPGRFSGRQFSNSRSEMNVSTLELGDSALYLCASSFRDRLYGYTFGSGTRLTVV.

CDR3 loop: CSASEPGGGNTEAFF. CDR3 nucleotide sequence: TGCAGTGCTAGTGAGCCCGGGGGGGGGAACACTGAAGCTTTCTTT. The genes are TRBV20-1 and TRBJ1-1, with D possibly being TRBD1 (5 bases). CDR3 length: 15 residues. CDR1 is DFQATT and CDR2 is SNEGSKA in the germline V gene (reference sequence). The V end lost 3 bases, the J end lost 1 base, and 15 bases lay between the germline ends.

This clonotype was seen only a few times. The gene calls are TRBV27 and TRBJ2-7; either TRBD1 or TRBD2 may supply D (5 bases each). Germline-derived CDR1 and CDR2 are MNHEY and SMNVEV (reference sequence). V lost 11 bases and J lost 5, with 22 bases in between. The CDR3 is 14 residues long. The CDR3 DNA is TGTGCCGCTTCCGCTGAGGGGCGTAATGACGAGCAGTACTTC. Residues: CAASAEGRNDEQYF.

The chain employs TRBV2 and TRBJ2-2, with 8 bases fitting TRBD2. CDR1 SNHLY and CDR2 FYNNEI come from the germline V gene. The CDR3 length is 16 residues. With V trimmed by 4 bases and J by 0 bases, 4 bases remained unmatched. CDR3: CASSGWGLANTGELFF. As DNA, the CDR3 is TGTGCCAGCAGTGGGTGGGGACTAGCGAACACCGGGGAGCTGTTTTTT.

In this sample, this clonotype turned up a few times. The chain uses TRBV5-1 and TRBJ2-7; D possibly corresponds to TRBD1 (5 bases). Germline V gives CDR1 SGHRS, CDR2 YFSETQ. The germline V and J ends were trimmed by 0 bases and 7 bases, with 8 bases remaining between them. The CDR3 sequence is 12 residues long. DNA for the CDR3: TGCGCCAGCAGCTTGGAGGGGTTGGAGCAGTACTTC. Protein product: CASSLEGLEQYF.

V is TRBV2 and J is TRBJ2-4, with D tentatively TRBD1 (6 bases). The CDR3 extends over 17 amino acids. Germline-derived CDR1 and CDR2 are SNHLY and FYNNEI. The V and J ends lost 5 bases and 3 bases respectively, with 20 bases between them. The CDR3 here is CASSQKQQGPDKNIQYF. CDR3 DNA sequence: TGTGCCAGCAGTCAAAAACAACAGGGTCCGGACAAAAACATTCAGTACTTC.

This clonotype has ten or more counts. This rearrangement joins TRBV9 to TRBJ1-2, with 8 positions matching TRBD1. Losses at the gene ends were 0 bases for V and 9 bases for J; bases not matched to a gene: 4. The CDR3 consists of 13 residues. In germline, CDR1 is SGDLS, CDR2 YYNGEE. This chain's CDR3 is CASSVATGGRYTF. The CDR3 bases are TGTGCCAGCAGCGTAGCTACAGGGGGACGCTACACCTTC.

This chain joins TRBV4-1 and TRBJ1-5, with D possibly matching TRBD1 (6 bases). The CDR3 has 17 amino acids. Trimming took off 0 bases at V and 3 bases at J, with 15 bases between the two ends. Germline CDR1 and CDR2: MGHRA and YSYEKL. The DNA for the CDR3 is TGCGCCAGCAGCCAAGATGCGGGACAAAATCACAATCAGCCCCAGCATTTT. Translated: CASSQDAGQNHNQPQHF.

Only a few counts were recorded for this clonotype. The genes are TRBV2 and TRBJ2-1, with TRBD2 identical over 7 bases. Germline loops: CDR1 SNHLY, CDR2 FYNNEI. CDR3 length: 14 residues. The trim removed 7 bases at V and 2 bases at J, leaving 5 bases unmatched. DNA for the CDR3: TGTGCCAGCACGGCGGGACTACCCTACAATGAGCAGTTCTTC. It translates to CASTAGLPYNEQFF. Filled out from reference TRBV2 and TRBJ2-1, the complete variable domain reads EPEVTQTPSHQVTQMGQEVILRCVPISNHLYFYWYRQILGQKVEFLVSFYNNEISEKSEIFDDQFSVERPDGSNFTLKIRSTKLEDSAMYFCASTAGLPYNEQFFGPGTRLTVL.

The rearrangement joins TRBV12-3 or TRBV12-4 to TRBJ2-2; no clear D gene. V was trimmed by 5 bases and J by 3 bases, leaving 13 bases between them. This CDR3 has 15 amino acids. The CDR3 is CASSPIRLYTGELFF. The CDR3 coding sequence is TGTGCCAGCAGTCCCATTCGACTCTACACCGGGGAGCTGTTTTTT.

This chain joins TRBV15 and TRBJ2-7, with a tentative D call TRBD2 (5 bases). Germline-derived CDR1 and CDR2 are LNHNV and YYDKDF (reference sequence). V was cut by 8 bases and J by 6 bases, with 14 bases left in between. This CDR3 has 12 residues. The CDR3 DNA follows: TGTGCCACCTCCTTACAACTAGGCGAGCAGTACTTC. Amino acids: CATSLQLGEQYF.

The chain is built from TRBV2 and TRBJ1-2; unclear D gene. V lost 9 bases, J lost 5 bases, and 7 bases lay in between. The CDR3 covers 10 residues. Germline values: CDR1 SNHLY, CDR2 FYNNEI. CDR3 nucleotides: TGTGCCAGGGGAACATATGGCTACACCTTC. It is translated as CARGTYGYTF.

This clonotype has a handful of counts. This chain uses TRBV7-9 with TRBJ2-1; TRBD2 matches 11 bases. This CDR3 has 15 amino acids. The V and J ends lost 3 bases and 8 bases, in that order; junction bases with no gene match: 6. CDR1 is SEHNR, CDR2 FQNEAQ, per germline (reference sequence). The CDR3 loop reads CASSFSGGAVDEQFF. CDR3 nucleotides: TGTGCCAGCAGCTTTAGCGGGGGGGCCGTTGATGAGCAGTTCTTC.

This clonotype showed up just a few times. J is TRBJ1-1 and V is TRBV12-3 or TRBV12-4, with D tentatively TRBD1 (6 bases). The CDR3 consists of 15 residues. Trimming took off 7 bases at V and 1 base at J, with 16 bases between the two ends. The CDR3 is CASNSDRLPNTEAFF. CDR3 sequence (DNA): TGTGCCAGCAACTCAGACAGGCTCCCGAACACTGAAGCTTTCTTT.

The CDR3 loop reads CASSQGGQGMGQPQHF. CDR3 sequence (DNA): TGTGCCAGCAGCCAAGGAGGACAGGGGATGGGTCAGCCCCAGCATTTT. The V and J genes are TRBV3-1 and TRBJ1-5, with 9 bases that match TRBD1. The germline CDR1 and CDR2 sequences are LGHDT and YNNKEL (reference sequence). This CDR3 spans 16 amino acids. V shed 1 base, J shed 6 bases, and the junction held 7 bases outside the gene matches.

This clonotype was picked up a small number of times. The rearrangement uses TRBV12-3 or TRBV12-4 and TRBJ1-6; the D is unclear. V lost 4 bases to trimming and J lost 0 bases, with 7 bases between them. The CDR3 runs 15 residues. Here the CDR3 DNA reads TGTGCCAGCAGTTCCTCAGGCTCCTATAATTCACCCCTCCACTTT. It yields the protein CASSSSGSYNSPLHF.

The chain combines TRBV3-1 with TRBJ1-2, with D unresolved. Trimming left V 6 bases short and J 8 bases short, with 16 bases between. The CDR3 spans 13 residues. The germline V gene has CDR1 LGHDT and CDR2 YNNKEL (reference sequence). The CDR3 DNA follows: TGTGCCAGCAGTCGGCGGGGAAGCGAGGGCTACACCTTC. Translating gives CASSRRGSEGYTF.

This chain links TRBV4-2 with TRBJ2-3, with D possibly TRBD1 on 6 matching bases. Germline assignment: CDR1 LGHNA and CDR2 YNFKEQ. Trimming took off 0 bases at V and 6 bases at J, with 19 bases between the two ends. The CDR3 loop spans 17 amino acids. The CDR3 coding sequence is TGTGCCAGCAGCCAAGACAGGACAGCTAGCCCTCAGGATACGCAGTATTTT. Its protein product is CASSQDRTASPQDTQYF.

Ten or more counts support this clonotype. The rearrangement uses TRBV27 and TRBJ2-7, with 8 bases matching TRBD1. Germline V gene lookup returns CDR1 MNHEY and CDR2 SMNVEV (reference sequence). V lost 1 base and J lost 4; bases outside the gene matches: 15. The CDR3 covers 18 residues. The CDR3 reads CASSLWIGSGQERYEQYF. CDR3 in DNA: TGTGCCAGCAGTTTATGGATCGGGTCGGGACAGGAACGGTACGAGCAGTACTTC.

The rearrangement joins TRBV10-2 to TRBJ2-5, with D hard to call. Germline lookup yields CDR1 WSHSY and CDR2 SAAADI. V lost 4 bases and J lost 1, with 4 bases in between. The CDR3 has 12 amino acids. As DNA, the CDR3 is TGCGCCAGCAGTGTTGTCCAAGAGACCCAGTACTTC. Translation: CASSVVQETQYF.

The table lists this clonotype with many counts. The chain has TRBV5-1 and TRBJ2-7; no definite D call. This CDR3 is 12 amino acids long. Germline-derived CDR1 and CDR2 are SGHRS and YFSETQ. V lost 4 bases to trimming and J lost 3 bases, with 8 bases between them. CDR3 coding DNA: TGCGCCAGCAGCGCCGGGTTCTACGAGCAGTACTTC. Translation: CASSAGFYEQYF.